This TCR beta chain came from a study of blood T cell repertoires in COVID-19. About the study: PBMCs, B-cell-depleted T cells, or T cells provided the cDNA or gDNA that made up the material.

Method: immunoSEQ multiplex PCR; TCRdb's copy keeps in-frame clones and lacks some. The table lists more than 110,000 clones, roughly 80% of them singletons. In its sample, this clone was seen a few times. The germline V gene has CDR1 KGHSH and CDR2 LQKENI. There are 13 residues in the CDR3. V was trimmed by 5 bases and J by 1 base, leaving 8 bases between them. The V and J genes are TRBV18 and TRBJ1-1; D remains ambiguous. This TCR came from a woman in her 50s with active or convalescent COVID-19. The sequenced sample consisted of peripheral blood. CDR3 sequence reads: CASSSTGNTEAFF. DNA of the CDR3: TGTGCCAGCTCATCGACTGGGAACACTGAAGCTTTCTTT.